This T cell receptor (beta chain) was recorded in a study of blood T cells in healthy people across ages. Study-level findings and limits: Among long-lived donors, naive CD4+ cells were more numerous and diversity higher than in aged donors. With unsorted PBMCs, a conclusive comparison of naive versus antigen-experienced cells was not possible.

For every donor, a draw yielded around 9.4 milliliters of peripheral blood. Primed by a sample-barcoded 5' primer and a J-beta primer mix, a second PCR proceeded for about 7 to 11 cycles. TCRdb re-analysed the 5' RACE reads in MiXCR, keeping a single row per CDR3 protein. Of about 580,000 distinct CDR3 sequences listed, 40% to 50% are singletons. Remarks on this clonotype: What it recognizes is unknown.

The clonotype originates from an elderly man in good health. Material: blood.

CDR3 bases: TGTGCCAGCAGCACCCGGGACAGGGGGACTGAAGCTTTCTTT. It specifies CASSTRDRGTEAFF. V usage is TRBV7-2 and J usage is TRBJ1-1, with 11 bases aligning to TRBD1. CDR1 and CDR2 (germline): SGHTA, FQGNSA. V shed 5 bases, J shed 5 bases, and the junction held 4 bases outside the gene matches. CDR3 length: 14 amino acids.